This T cell receptor (beta chain) stems from a study of blood T cell repertoires in COVID-19. About the study: COVID-19 samples, acute and convalescent, were from the United States, Italy and Spain. Sample material is recorded as cDNA or gDNA derived from T cells, B-cell-depleted T cells, or PBMCs.

To note about this clone: At one end, the junction sequence differs from germline, possibly due to a read error.

The CDR3 contains 16 residues. CDR1 is SSHAT, CDR2 FNYEAQ, per germline (reference sequence). Original handling: Quantification of nucleated cells was approximated via reference gene primer amplification. TCRdb's table, derived via immunoSEQ multiplex PCR, lists solely in-frame clones and lacks some. V and J calls and clone size are copied from that table; D and trimming were computed from the DNA. The sample comprises 180,000 or so clones, approximately 89% of which are singletons, and nearly 2.5% rests with the top ten. This TCR came from a man aged 40-49 years with active or convalescent COVID-19. The specimen was peripheral blood. V and J are TRBV7-7 and TRBJ1-1, with no clear D. CDR3 region: CASSLSDWEGLPEAFF. In nucleotides, the CDR3 is TGTGCTAGCAGCTTAAGCGACTGGGAGGGTTTGCCTGAAGCTTTCTTT.